The 19 T cell receptor beta chains presented below share a single source sample, sequenced in a study of T cell responses to AZD1222 COVID-19 vaccine. This table comes from immunoSEQ multiplex PCR, and its TCRdb copy is limited to in-frame clones, with some not included. The top ten hold under 14% of the sample, which has 150,000 to 200,000 clones, around 90% seen once. Material: peripheral blood, obtained 28 days after the second AZD1222 dose. The receptors come from an adult who received the AZD1222 COVID-19 vaccine.

The V gene is TRBV27, the J gene TRBJ1-2; the D is unclear. The CDR3 length is 13 residues. CDR1 is MNHEY, CDR2 SMNVEV, per germline (reference sequence). V was shortened by 5 bases and J by 2 bases, with 9 bases between the two germline ends. The CDR3 is CASSLRWNYGYTF. The CDR3 DNA reads TGTGCCAGCAGTCTCCGTTGGAACTATGGCTACACCTTC.

This chain joins TRBV29-1 and TRBJ2-5; 8 nucleotides agree with TRBD2. V shed 8 bases and J 0 bases; nucleotides not matched to a gene: 14. CDR3 length equals 16 residues. Germline assignment: CDR1 SQVTM and CDR2 ANQGSEA. The CDR3 region is CSHAARAGGYQETQYF. CDR3 nucleotides: TGCAGCCATGCGGCCAGGGCGGGGGGATACCAAGAGACCCAGTACTTC.

CDR3 amino acids: CASSWTDMGSYEQYF. CDR3 in DNA: TGTGCCAGCAGCTGGACAGACATGGGGTCCTACGAGCAGTACTTC. The chain uses TRBV5-6 and TRBJ2-7, with D possibly TRBD1 on 6 matching bases. The CDR3 is 15 residues long. Germline values: CDR1 SGHDT, CDR2 YYEEEE. The ends were cut back, 3 bases at V and 1 base at J, with 14 bases in the middle.

J is TRBJ1-2 and V is TRBV5-6; 7 bases fit TRBD1. This CDR3 is built from 14 residues. The germline V gene encodes CDR1 SGHDT and CDR2 YYEEEE. The V and J ends lost 4 bases and 4 bases, in that order; junction bases with no gene match: 7. The CDR3 sequence is CASSPTGRVYGYTF. The CDR3 DNA reads TGTGCCAGCAGCCCGACAGGGCGCGTCTATGGCTACACCTTC.

Only a few counts were recorded for this clone. The V gene is TRBV16, the J gene TRBJ1-1; 11 bases fit TRBD1. V lost 4 bases and J lost 5; bases outside the gene matches: 3. The CDR3 is made up of 14 amino acids. Germline V gene data show CDR1 as KGHSY and CDR2 as FQNENV. The DNA of the CDR3 is TGTGCCAGCAGCCGAGGGACAGGGGGAACTGAAGCTTTCTTT. Translating it yields CASSRGTGGTEAFF.

This sequence joins TRBV5-1 and TRBJ1-5, with D perhaps TRBD1 (5 bases). Trimming pared 1 base from V and 7 bases from J, leaving 18 bases between. Germline V lookup: CDR1 SGHRS, CDR2 YFSETQ. The CDR3 loop spans 16 amino acids. The CDR3 is CASSLLGPGRGQPQHF. For the CDR3, the DNA is TGCGCCAGCAGCTTGCTGGGACCTGGGCGTGGGCAGCCCCAGCATTTT.

The chain couples TRBV7-3 to TRBJ2-7; D is ambiguous. Looked up from germline, CDR1 is SGHTA and CDR2 is FQGTGA. CDR3 size: 15 residues. Between the trimmed V and J ends, which lost 4 bases and 6 bases, there was a span of 19 bases. CDR3 nucleotide sequence: TGTGCCAGCAGCTCTAATGGTGGTCTTGTCTCCGAGCAGTACTTC. Protein sequence: CASSSNGGLVSEQYF.

V is TRBV7-2 and J is TRBJ2-7, with TRBD2 identical over 8 bases. Germline assignment: CDR1 SGHTA and CDR2 FQGNSA. V dropped 1 base and J dropped 3; count of bases not matched to a gene: 5. This CDR3 contains 15 residues. CDR3 in DNA: TGTGCCAGCAGCTTAGACGGGGGGGCCGTCTACGAGCAGTACTTC. Amino acid sequence: CASSLDGGAVYEQYF.

The genes are TRBV5-6 and TRBJ1-2, with D maybe TRBD1 (6 bases). Per the germline V gene, CDR1 is SGHDT and CDR2 is YYEEEE. The V end was cut by 0 bases, the J end by 6 bases, with 15 bases between. The CDR3 has 15 residues. The CDR3 sequence: CASSLAGTHMNGYTF. For the CDR3, the DNA is TGTGCCAGCAGCTTGGCAGGGACACACATGAATGGCTACACCTTC.

As regards this clone: Other DNA sequences in the same sample also yield this CDR3. This chain uses TRBV5-1 with TRBJ2-7, with TRBD1 matching 7 bases. The ends lost 4 bases at V and 2 bases at J; junction bases unmatched: 3. The CDR3 sequence is 13 residues long. Germline V CDR1 and CDR2: SGHRS, YFSETQ. CDR3 sequence reads: CASSPTGTYEQYF. The CDR3 nucleotides are TGCGCCAGCAGCCCGACAGGGACCTACGAGCAGTACTTC. Full variable domain (rest looked up from reference TRBV5-1 and TRBJ2-7): KAGVTQTPRYLIKTRGQQVTLSCSPISGHRSVSWYQQTPGQGLQFLFEYFSETQRNKGNFPGRFSGRQFSNSRSEMNVSTLELGDSALYLCASSPTGTYEQYFGPGTRLTVT.

For this clone: Other DNA sequences in the same sample also yield this CDR3. This chain connects TRBV5-1 to TRBJ2-5; D remains unclear. Deletions cut 0 bases from V and 5 bases from J, with 5 bases between. The CDR3 spans 12 residues. Germline V CDR1 and CDR2: SGHRS, YFSETQ. This CDR3 is CASSLGWETQYF. The CDR3 region has the DNA TGCGCCAGCAGCTTGGGATGGGAGACCCAGTACTTC.

The rearrangement uses TRBV15 and TRBJ2-3; 11 positions agree with TRBD2. The CDR3 covers 18 residues. Germline values: CDR1 LNHNV, CDR2 YYDKDF (reference sequence). Trimming removed 2 bases from V and 7 bases from J; junction bases left unmatched: 14. This CDR3 reads CATSRLPPGTSGGYTQYF. The CDR3 region has the DNA TGTGCCACCAGCAGACTACCTCCGGGAACTAGCGGGGGATATACGCAGTATTTT.

V usage is TRBV18 and J usage is TRBJ2-7; D assignment may be TRBD1 or TRBD2 (5 bases each). The germline V gene has CDR1 KGHSH and CDR2 LQKENI. This CDR3 spans 13 amino acids. V was trimmed by 2 bases and J by 0 bases, leaving 5 bases between them. DNA for the CDR3: TGTGCCAGCTCACCAGGGACCTCCTACGAGCAGTACTTC. This translates into CASSPGTSYEQYF.

The chain combines TRBV2 with TRBJ1-1; D ambiguous. Germline V gene data show CDR1 as SNHLY and CDR2 as FYNNEI. V was clipped by 1 base and J by 2 bases, with 8 bases between them. The length of the CDR3 is 14 residues. The CDR3, as DNA: TGTGCCAGCAGTGAAGTACAGACAAACACTGAAGCTTTCTTT. It specifies CASSEVQTNTEAFF.

The chain employs TRBV6-4 and TRBJ2-1; TRBD2 might be the D (6 bases). Trimming stripped 2 bases from V and 6 bases from J, with 14 bases between. The V gene's germline CDR1 is MRHNA and CDR2 SNTAGT. CDR3 length: 15 amino acids. CDR3 nucleotides: TGTGCCAGCAGTGACCGCGGGGTTCGGGGCAATGAGCAGTTCTTC. This encodes CASSDRGVRGNEQFF.

This chain links TRBV5-1 with TRBJ2-3; 13 bases agree with TRBD2. V lost 4 bases to trimming and J lost 4 bases; unmatched junction nucleotides: 6. Germline CDR1 and CDR2: SGHRS and YFSETQ. The CDR3 sequence is 16 residues long. The CDR3 region is CASSRGLAGEADTQYF. CDR3 bases: TGCGCCAGCAGCCGCGGACTAGCGGGGGAGGCAGATACGCAGTATTTT.

V and J are TRBV11-2 and TRBJ2-3; no firm D call. This CDR3 is 15 amino acids long. The V end lost 2 bases, the J end lost 0 bases, and 9 bases lay between the germline ends. From germline, CDR1 is SGHAT and CDR2 FQNNGV. CDR3 amino acids: CASSLSDSSTDTQYF. In DNA, the CDR3 is TGTGCCAGCAGCTTATCCGATTCTAGCACAGATACGCAGTATTTT. Full variable domain (remainder filled in from reference TRBV11-2 and TRBJ2-3): EAGVAQSPRYKIIEKRQSVAFWCNPISGHATLYWYQQILGQGPKLLIQFQNNGVVDDSQLPKDRFSAERLKGVDSTLKIQPAKLEDSAVYLCASSLSDSSTDTQYFGPGTRLTVL.

The genes are TRBV10-3 and TRBJ2-7; 9 bases are shared with TRBD1. J lost 4 bases, V lost 10 bases, and 5 bases had no gene match. The CDR3 spans 12 residues. Per germline, CDR1 ENHRY and CDR2 SYGVKD. This CDR3 is CATGTGQYEQYF. The DNA of the CDR3 is TGTGCCACCGGGACAGGGCAGTACGAGCAGTACTTC.

This clone appeared a single time. The chain carries TRBV11-1 and TRBJ2-7, with D perhaps TRBD1 (6 bases). Looked up from germline, CDR1 is SGHAT and CDR2 is FQDESV (reference sequence). Trimming shortened V by 5 bases and J by 4 bases, and 15 bases separated the two germline ends. The CDR3 runs 14 residues. This chain's CDR3 is CASSPGPRGYEQYF. CDR3 DNA sequence: TGTGCCAGCAGCCCCGGCCCGAGGGGGTACGAGCAGTACTTC.